This T cell receptor beta chain is from a study of shared clonotypes between healthy human individuals. Trimming pared 4 bases from V and 4 bases from J, leaving 5 bases between. The CDR3 is 12 residues long. The germline V gene has CDR1 LNHNV and CDR2 YYDKDF (reference sequence). The repertoire was sequenced with immunoSEQ multiplex PCR; TCRdb's copy has only in-frame clones and lacks some. The sample contains under 2.5 million clones, 80% to 95% of which appear only once. Specimen: naive CD4+ T cells from PBMCs. As to subset: CD45RA+ positively selected. J is TRBJ1-5 and V is TRBV15; no definite D call. The source is a man in his late teens or twenties in good health. Some clones in this sample may be carry-over from other donors' samples. The CDR3 DNA is TGTGCCACCAGCAACGTGAATCAGCCCCAGCATTTT. It encodes CATSNVNQPQHF.